Below, 8 T cell receptor beta chains from the same sample are listed, as sequenced in a study of blood T cell repertoires in COVID-19. Assay: immunoSEQ multiplex PCR; the TCRdb copy retains only in-frame clones and omits some. The repertoire holds roughly 150,000 clones, with over 70% as singletons. The sequencing sample was made of PBMCs or T cells enriched from blood (not recorded which). Receptor source: a man in his 70s who had been exposed to COVID-19.

This clone was observed a few times. CDR3: CASSLDYGTSGTQYF. CDR3 sequence (DNA): TGTGCCAGCAGCTTAGATTACGGGACTAGCGGGACCCAGTACTTC. This sequence joins TRBV11-2 and TRBJ2-7; TRBD2 matches 11 bases. The DNA end lines up better with TRBJ2-5; the J call may be wrong. Germline CDR1 reads SGHAT; CDR2 reads FQNNGV. The CDR3 length is 15 residues.

This clone has just one count. The rearrangement joins TRBV6-2 or TRBV6-3 to TRBJ1-2, with 7 bases lining up with TRBD1. J gave up 4 bases and V 4 bases, and 6 bases lay outside the gene matches. Germline V lookup: CDR1 MNHEY, CDR2 SVGEGT. The CDR3 consists of 14 residues. This CDR3 is CASSLDRQAYGYTF. CDR3 sequence (DNA): TGTGCCAGCAGTTTGGACAGGCAGGCCTATGGCTACACCTTC.

In the case of this clone: A junction end diverges from the germline sequence, so it may reflect a read error. This sequence joins TRBV6-5 and TRBJ1-6; 8 bases map to TRBD1. Germline V lookup: CDR1 MNHEY, CDR2 SVGAGI. The CDR3 is 14 amino acids. CDR3: CASSYYRGNSPLHF. The CDR3 coding sequence is TGTGCCAGCAGCTACTACAGGGGGAATTCACCCCTCCACTTT.

This chain uses TRBV4-1 with TRBJ1-2; 8 bases are shared with TRBD1. CDR3 size: 16 residues. V lost 0 bases and J lost 3; bases outside the gene matches: 6. Germline lookup yields CDR1 MGHRA and CDR2 YSYEKL. CDR3 sequence: CASSQDLDRVHYGYTF. In DNA, the CDR3 is TGCGCCAGCAGCCAAGATCTGGACAGGGTGCACTATGGCTACACCTTC.

This CDR3 reads CASSPSLAGELKQYF. CDR3 sequence (DNA): TGCGCCAGCAGCCCTTCCCTAGCGGGAGAACTTAAGCAGTACTTC. The chain is built from TRBV5-1 and TRBJ2-7, with 10 bases aligning to TRBD2. The CDR3 spans 15 residues. V was pared by 4 bases and J by 8 bases, with 12 bases of the junction left unmatched. Germline CDR1 is SGHRS and CDR2 is YFSETQ.

The V gene is TRBV18, the J gene TRBJ1-2; TRBD1 matches 8 bases. The CDR3 length is 18 residues. V was pared by 3 bases and J by 0 bases, with 12 bases of the junction left unmatched. In germline, CDR1 is KGHSH, CDR2 LQKENI. CDR3 in amino acids: CASSPGVQGAPTNYGYTF. Here the CDR3 DNA reads TGTGCCAGCTCACCGGGTGTGCAGGGGGCGCCGACTAACTATGGCTACACCTTC.

The CDR3 loop is CASSRGGAGRTDTQYF. The CDR3 DNA is TGCGCCAGCAGCCGAGGAGGCGCGGGGCGCACAGATACGCAGTATTTT. The chain combines TRBV5-1 with TRBJ2-3; maybe TRBD2 (6 bases). V lost 4 bases to trimming and J lost 1 base, with 16 bases between them. CDR3 length: 16 amino acids. The germline gives CDR1 SGHRS, CDR2 YFSETQ.

The chain joins TRBV28 to TRBJ2-1; TRBD2 matches 7 bases. The CDR3 runs 16 residues. The V gene's germline CDR1 is MDHEN and CDR2 SYDVKM. Losses at the gene ends were 1 base for V and 1 base for J; bases not matched to a gene: 4. CDR3 coding DNA: TGTGCCAGCAGTTTATCCGCGGGAGATTCCTACAATGAGCAGTTCTTC. Residues: CASSLSAGDSYNEQFF.